This T cell receptor (beta chain) originates from a study of cytomegalovirus exposure and HLA in healthy donors. For the study at large: As released early, the data held some 80 million unique TCRs from HLA-typed donors.

PCR amplification relied on 60 Vbeta primers (plus 13 Jbeta primers). The data were produced by immunoSEQ multiplex PCR, yet TCRdb's version contains in-frame clones alone and is incomplete. The sample lists 90,000 to 100,000 clones; approximately 72% were seen once. Trimming removed 0 bases from V and 1 base from J; junction bases left unmatched: 1. The CDR3 covers 16 residues. Looked up from germline, CDR1 is SEHNR and CDR2 is FQNEAQ (reference sequence). To note about this clone: Its specificity is unknown.

Study results and limitations: Among immune exposure information, only CMV serostatus was available. Listed as cytomegalovirus-associated were roughly 180 TCR beta chains. A later analysis showed that HLA-associated TCR beta chains had undergone more clonal expansion than equally common others.

The sequencing input was PBMCs. The TCR comes from a man in his forties in good health and CMV-seropositive. This chain connects TRBV7-9 to TRBJ2-3; 10 bases align to TRBD2. CDR3 amino acids: CASSLAGTSGTDTQYF. For the CDR3, the DNA is TGTGCCAGCAGCTTAGCCGGGACTAGCGGCACAGATACGCAGTATTTT.